These T cell receptor beta chains were read from a single sample in a study of cytomegalovirus exposure and HLA in healthy donors. The protocol was immunoSEQ multiplex PCR, while the TCRdb copy is restricted to in-frame clones and leaves out a portion. The sample has roughly 120,000 clones; more than 60% are singletons. The sample was PBMCs. The receptors originated from a woman aged 40 to 50 in good health and CMV-seropositive. Both conserved end residues are part of each CDR3. D genes are given only for firm matches. Clone size is given for some rows only: seen once, a few or many times, or a class if the clone is expanded.

J | V | size | D | CDR3 | DNA
TRBJ1-5 | TRBV7-2 | once | . | CASSLEEGGRQPQHF | TGTGCCAGCAGCTTAGAGGAAGGGGGAAGGCAGCCCCAGCATTTT
TRBJ1-5 | TRBV30 | . | TRBD1 | CASRTGSDQPQHF | TGTGCCTCCCGGACAGGGAGTGATCAGCCCCAGCATTTT
TRBJ2-7 | TRBV7-2 | . | TRBD2 | CASSLVGLAGPFGEQYF | TGTGCCAGCAGCTTAGTCGGGCTAGCGGGGCCTTTTGGAGAGCAGTACTTC
TRBJ1-1 | TRBV5-1 | . | . | CASSLSGSGTEAFF | TGCGCCAGCAGCTTGTCTGGGTCGGGCACTGAAGCTTTCTTT
TRBJ1-5 | TRBV19 | . | . | CASSIRQGFNQPQHF | TGTGCCAGTAGTATAAGGCAGGGATTCAATCAGCCCCAGCATTTT
TRBJ1-5 | TRBV29-1 | . | . | CSVGAGPLRPQHF | TGCAGCGTTGGCGCGGGTCCCTTAAGGCCCCAGCATTTT
TRBJ1-4 | TRBV14 | few | TRBD1 | CASRQTGVEKLFF | TGTGCCAGCAGGCAGACAGGGGTCGAAAAACTGTTTTTT
TRBJ2-1 | TRBV7-9 | . | TRBD2 | CASSSPTSGRTNEQFF | TGTGCCAGCAGCTCCCCTACTAGCGGGAGAACAAATGAGCAGTTCTTC
TRBJ1-3 | TRBV7-2 | few | TRBD1 | CASSSRGGAGNTIYF | TGTGCCAGCAGCTCTAGAGGGGGCGCTGGAAACACCATATATTTT
TRBJ1-1 | TRBV28 | . | . | CASSPPGRAETEAFF | TGTGCCAGCAGTCCCCCGGGGAGGGCGGAAACTGAAGCTTTCTTT
TRBJ1-1 | TRBV5-8 | . | . | CASSPNTNTEAFF | TGTGCCAGCTCCCCCAACACGAACACTGAAGCTTTCTTT
TRBJ1-1 | TRBV19 | . | . | CASIWEGRGNTEAFF | TGTGCCAGTATTTGGGAGGGAAGGGGGAACACTGAAGCTTTCTTT
TRBJ1-1 | TRBV11-1 | . | . | CASSTKGGTEAFF | TGTGCCAGCAGTACCAAGGGGGGGACTGAAGCTTTCTTT
TRBJ1-1 | TRBV4-3 | . | TRBD1 | CASSRSSGGGLEAFF | TGCGCCAGCAGCCGAAGCTCGGGAGGGGGCCTTGAAGCTTTCTTT
TRBJ2-3 | TRBV9 | . | TRBD2 | CASSPTSGKVTQYF | TGTGCCAGCAGCCCGACTAGCGGGAAAGTTACGCAGTATTTT
TRBJ2-5 | TRBV2 | . | TRBD2 | CASSEVGTTQETQYF | TGTGCCAGCAGTGAAGTGGGGACTACCCAAGAGACCCAGTACTTC
TRBJ2-1 | TRBV5-1 | . | . | CASSFALSSYNEQFF | TGCGCCAGCAGCTTTGCGTTGAGCTCCTACAATGAGCAGTTCTTC
TRBJ1-1 | TRBV27 | . | . | CASSFGRANTEAFF | TGTGCCAGCAGTTTTGGGAGGGCGAACACTGAAGCTTTCTTT
TRBJ2-5 | TRBV5-1 | . | TRBD1 | CASSISPTGGETQYF | TGCGCCAGCAGCATTTCTCCGACAGGGGGAGAGACCCAGTACTTC
TRBJ2-1 | TRBV19 | . | TRBD2 | CASISGSTGNEQFF | TGTGCCAGTATTAGCGGGAGTACTGGCAATGAGCAGTTCTTC
TRBJ1-1 | TRBV18 | . | TRBD1 | CASSPRQGALAFF | TGTGCCAGCTCACCAAGACAGGGGGCGCTGGCTTTCTTT
TRBJ1-5 | TRBV12-2 | few | . | CASRLGGGVRNQPQHF | TGTGCAAGTCGCTTAGGGGGCGGGGTTCGCAATCAGCCCCAGCATTTT
TRBJ2-7 | TRBV4-3 | once | . | CASSQDFSRVNEQYF | TGCGCCAGCAGCCAAGATTTTAGCAGGGTCAACGAGCAGTACTTC
TRBJ2-5 | TRBV11-2 | few | . | CASSSTIETQYF | TGTGCCAGCAGTTCTACTATAGAGACCCAGTACTTC
TRBJ1-2 | TRBV11-1 | . | TRBD1 | CASSKAGGATIYGYTF | TGTGCCAGCAGCAAGGCAGGGGGCGCGACCATCTATGGCTACACCTTC
TRBJ2-1 | TRBV14 | . | TRBD2 | CASSQDPTVWGRALNEQFF | TGTGCCAGCAGCCAAGATCCTACCGTTTGGGGGAGGGCCCTCAATGAGCAGTTCTTC
TRBJ1-1 | TRBV2 | . | . | CASSEAGQNTEAFF | TGTGCCAGCAGTGAAGCCGGACAGAACACTGAAGCTTTCTTT
TRBJ1-2 | TRBV5-6 | . | . | CASSLKVPVAGLSYTF | TGTGCCAGCAGCTTGAAGGTCCCAGTGGCAGGGCTAAGCTACACCTTC
TRBJ1-2 | TRBV7-6 | . | . | CASSPQRGGTFIF | TGTGCCAGCAGCCCTCAAAGGGGCGGGACTTTTATCTTC
TRBJ2-4 | TRBV5-6 | . | TRBD1 | CASSSGTGTTKNIQYF | TGTGCCAGCAGCTCCGGGACAGGGACGACCAAAAACATTCAGTACTTC
TRBJ1-5 | TRBV6-1 | . | . | CASSPDSSNQPQHF | TGTGCCAGCAGCCCCGACAGCAGCAATCAGCCCCAGCATTTT
TRBJ1-1 | TRBV27 | . | . | CASSFLLATEAFF | TGTGCCAGCAGTTTCCTGCTGGCCACTGAAGCTTTCTTT
TRBJ2-5 | TRBV4-3 | . | . | CASSPQAAPETQYF | TGCGCCAGCAGCCCACAAGCGGCCCCCGAGACCCAGTACTTC
TRBJ1-1 | TRBV4-3 | few | TRBD1 | CASSQSPTGTGVAFF | TGCGCCAGCAGCCAAAGTCCCACAGGGACAGGGGTAGCTTTCTTT
TRBJ1-4 | TRBV5-4 | . | TRBD1 | CASRTGGTNEKLFF | TGTGCCAGCAGGACAGGGGGTACTAATGAAAAACTGTTTTTT
TRBJ2-7 | TRBV5-6 | . | . | CASTNSRTAGSYEQYF | TGTGCCAGCACTAACTCTCGGACAGCCGGTTCCTACGAGCAGTACTTC
TRBJ2-7 | TRBV12-5 | . | . | CASGLVLREVNEQYF | TGTGCTAGTGGTTTGGTACTGAGGGAGGTGAACGAGCAGTACTTC
TRBJ1-2 | TRBV9 | . | . | CASSVVAGSYGYTF | TGTGCCAGCAGCGTAGTCGCAGGGTCGTATGGCTACACCTTC
TRBJ2-5 | TRBV27 | . | TRBD2 | CASSLRLAGGQETQYF | TGTGCCAGCAGTTTAAGACTAGCGGGGGGGCAAGAGACCCAGTACTTC
TRBJ2-1 | TRBV5-6 | . | TRBD2 | CASNLLERGNYNEQFF | TGTGCCAGCAACCTACTGGAGCGGGGTAACTACAATGAGCAGTTCTTC
TRBJ2-7 | TRBV21-1 | few | . | CASNSGGSYEQYF | TGTGCCAGCAACAGCGGGGGATCCTACGAGCAGTACTTC